This T cell receptor beta chain was profiled in a study of vaccination and CD4 T cells after COVID-19. The overall study: Convalescent patients, SARS-CoV-2 positive by nasal swab PCR, comprised eight to ten mild cases and one severe case. General observations from the study: Convalescent patients had a median around 87% of reactive clones appearing only post-vaccination.

This CDR3 region has 13 residues. Unmatched junction bases numbered 2, after V lost 3 bases and J lost 5 bases. In germline, CDR1 is DFQATT, CDR2 SNEGSKA (reference sequence). Only a few counts were recorded for this clonotype. Its antigen is as yet unknown. Cultured CD4+ T cell DNA was sequenced using the Oncomine TCR Beta short-read assay. TCRdb called the PCR reads again in MiXCR, with one record for every CDR3 protein. The sample has more than 9,000 distinct CDR3 sequences, 30% seen once. The treatment is: roughly ten-day PBMC culture with coronavirus spike peptide pools or control peptides (ViraFEST assay). PCR-confirmed positives ranged from March to December 2020, preceding US Alpha, Beta and Delta variants.

The sequence came from a human donor with COVID-19. The V and J genes are TRBV20-1 and TRBJ2-3, with TRBD2 identical over 10 bases. The sample comprised cultured CD4+ T cells from blood. CDR3: CSASASGGDTQYF. CDR3 nucleotides: TGCAGTGCTAGTGCTAGCGGGGGAGATACGCAGTATTTT.